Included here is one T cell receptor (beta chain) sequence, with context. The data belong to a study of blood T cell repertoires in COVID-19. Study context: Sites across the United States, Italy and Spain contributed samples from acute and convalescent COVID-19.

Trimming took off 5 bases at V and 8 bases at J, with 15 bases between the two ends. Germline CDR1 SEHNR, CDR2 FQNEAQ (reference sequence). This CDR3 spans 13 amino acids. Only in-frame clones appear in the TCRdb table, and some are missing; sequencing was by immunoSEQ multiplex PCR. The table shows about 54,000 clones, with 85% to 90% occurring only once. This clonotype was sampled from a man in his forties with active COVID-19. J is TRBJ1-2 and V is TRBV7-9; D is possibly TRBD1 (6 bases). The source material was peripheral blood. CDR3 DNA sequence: TGTGCCAGCAGCCGCCGGGACATTGGCGGCTACACCTTC. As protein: CASSRRDIGGYTF.